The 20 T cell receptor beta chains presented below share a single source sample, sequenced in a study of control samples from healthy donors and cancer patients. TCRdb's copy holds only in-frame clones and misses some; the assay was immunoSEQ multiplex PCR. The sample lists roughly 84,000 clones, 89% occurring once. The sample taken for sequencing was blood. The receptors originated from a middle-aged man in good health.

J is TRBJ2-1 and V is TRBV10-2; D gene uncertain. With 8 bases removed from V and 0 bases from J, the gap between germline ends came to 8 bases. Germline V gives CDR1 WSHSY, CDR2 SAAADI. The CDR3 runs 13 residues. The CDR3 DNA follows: TGCGCCAGCGGGGTTAGCTCCTACAATGAGCAGTTCTTC. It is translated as CASGVSSYNEQFF.

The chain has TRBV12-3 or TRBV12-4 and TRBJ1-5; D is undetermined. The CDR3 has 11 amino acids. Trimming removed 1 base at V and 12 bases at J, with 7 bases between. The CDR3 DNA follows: TGTGCCAGCAGTTTAGGGGTTAACCAGCATTTT. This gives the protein CASSLGVNQHF.

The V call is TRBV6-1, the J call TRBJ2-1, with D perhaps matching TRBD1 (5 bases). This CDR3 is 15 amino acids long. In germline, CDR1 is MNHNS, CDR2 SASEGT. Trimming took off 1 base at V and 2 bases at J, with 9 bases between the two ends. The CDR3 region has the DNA TGTGCCAGCAGTGAAGGGCAGGGTCCCTACAATGAGCAGTTCTTC. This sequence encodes CASSEGQGPYNEQFF.

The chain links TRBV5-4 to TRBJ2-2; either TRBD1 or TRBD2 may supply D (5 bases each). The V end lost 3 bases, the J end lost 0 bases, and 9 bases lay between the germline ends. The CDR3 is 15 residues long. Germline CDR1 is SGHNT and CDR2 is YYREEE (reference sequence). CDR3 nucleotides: TGTGCCAGCAGCTGGGGGAGAGCGAACACCGGGGAGCTGTTTTTT. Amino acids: CASSWGRANTGELFF.

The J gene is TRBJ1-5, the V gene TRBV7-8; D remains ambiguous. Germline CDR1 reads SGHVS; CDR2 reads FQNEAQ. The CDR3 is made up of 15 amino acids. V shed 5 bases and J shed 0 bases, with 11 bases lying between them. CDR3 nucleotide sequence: TGTGCCAGCAGCGGCGGGATCCATAGCAATCAGCCCCAGCATTTT. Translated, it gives CASSGGIHSNQPQHF.

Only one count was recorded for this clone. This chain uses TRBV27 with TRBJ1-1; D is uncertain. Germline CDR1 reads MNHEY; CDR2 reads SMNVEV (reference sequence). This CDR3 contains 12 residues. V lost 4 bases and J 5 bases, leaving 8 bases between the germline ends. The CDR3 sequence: CASSSRGTEAFF. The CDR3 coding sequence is TGTGCCAGCAGTTCCCGGGGAACTGAAGCTTTCTTT.

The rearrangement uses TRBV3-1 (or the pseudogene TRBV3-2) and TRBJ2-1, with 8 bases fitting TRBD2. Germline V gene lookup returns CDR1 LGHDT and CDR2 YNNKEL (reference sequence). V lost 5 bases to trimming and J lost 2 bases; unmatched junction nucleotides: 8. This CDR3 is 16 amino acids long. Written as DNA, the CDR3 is TGTGCCAGCAGCTCTAGAGGACTAGCTCCCTACAATGAGCAGTTCTTC. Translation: CASSSRGLAPYNEQFF.

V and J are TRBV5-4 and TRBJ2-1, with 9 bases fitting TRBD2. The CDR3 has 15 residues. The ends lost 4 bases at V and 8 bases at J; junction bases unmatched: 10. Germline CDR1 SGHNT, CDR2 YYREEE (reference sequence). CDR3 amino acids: CASSPPGLAQYEQFF. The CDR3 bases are TGTGCCAGCAGCCCACCGGGACTAGCTCAATATGAGCAGTTCTTC.

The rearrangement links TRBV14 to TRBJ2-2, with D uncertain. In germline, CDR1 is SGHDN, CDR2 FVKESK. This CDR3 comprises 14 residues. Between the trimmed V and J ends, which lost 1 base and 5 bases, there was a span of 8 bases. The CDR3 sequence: CASSQGRVTGELFF. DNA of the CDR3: TGTGCCAGCAGCCAAGGACGGGTGACCGGGGAGCTGTTTTTT.

CDR3 sequence: CASSQWVTGELFF. Written as DNA, the CDR3 is TGTGCCAGCAGCCAGTGGGTTACCGGGGAGCTGTTTTTT. The rearrangement links TRBV7-3 to TRBJ2-2; no clear D gene. Germline V gene data show CDR1 as SGHTA and CDR2 as FQGTGA. There are 13 residues in the CDR3. V was trimmed by 5 bases and J by 5 bases, leaving 9 bases between them.

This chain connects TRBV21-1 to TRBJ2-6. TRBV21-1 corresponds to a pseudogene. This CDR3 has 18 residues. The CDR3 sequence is CASSIRGREYSGANVLTF. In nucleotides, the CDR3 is TGTGCCAGCAGCATTCGGGGCAGGGAATACTCTGGGGCCAACGTCCTGACTTTC.

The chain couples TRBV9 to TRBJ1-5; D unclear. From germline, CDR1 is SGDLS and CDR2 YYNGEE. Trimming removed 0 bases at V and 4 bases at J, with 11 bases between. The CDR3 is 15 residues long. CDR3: CASSVEGSQNQPQHF. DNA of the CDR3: TGTGCCAGCAGCGTAGAAGGCAGCCAAAATCAGCCCCAGCATTTT.

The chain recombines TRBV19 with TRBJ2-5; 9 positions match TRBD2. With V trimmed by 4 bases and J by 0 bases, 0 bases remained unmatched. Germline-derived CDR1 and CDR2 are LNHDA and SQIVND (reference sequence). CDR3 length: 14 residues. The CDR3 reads CASSTSGNQETQYF. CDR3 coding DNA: TGTGCCAGTAGTACTAGCGGGAACCAAGAGACCCAGTACTTC.

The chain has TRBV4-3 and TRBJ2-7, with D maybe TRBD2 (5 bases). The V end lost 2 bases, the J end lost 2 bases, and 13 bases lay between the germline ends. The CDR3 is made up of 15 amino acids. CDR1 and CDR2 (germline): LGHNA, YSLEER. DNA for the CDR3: TGCGCCAGCAGCCAACAACGACGGGGTACCTACGAGCAGTACTTC. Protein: CASSQQRRGTYEQYF.

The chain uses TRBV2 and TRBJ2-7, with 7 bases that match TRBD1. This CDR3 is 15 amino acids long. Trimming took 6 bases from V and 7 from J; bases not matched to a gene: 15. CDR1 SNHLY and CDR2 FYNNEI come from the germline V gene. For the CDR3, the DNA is TGTGCCAGCAGGGCAAACAGGGGTGAGTCTTGGGAGCAGTACTTC. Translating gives CASRANRGESWEQYF.

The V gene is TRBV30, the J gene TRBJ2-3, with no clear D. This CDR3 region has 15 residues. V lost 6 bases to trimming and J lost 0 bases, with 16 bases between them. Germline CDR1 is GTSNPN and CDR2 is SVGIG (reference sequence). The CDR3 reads CACSLGSTSTDTQYF. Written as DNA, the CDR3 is TGTGCCTGTTCCCTGGGGTCGACTAGCACAGATACGCAGTATTTT.

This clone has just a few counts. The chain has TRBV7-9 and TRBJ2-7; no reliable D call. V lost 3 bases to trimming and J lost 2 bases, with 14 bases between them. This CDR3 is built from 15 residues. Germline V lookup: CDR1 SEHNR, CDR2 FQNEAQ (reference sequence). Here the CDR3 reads CASSFSLGVAYEQYF. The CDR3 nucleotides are TGTGCCAGCAGCTTCTCCCTAGGCGTAGCCTACGAGCAGTACTTC. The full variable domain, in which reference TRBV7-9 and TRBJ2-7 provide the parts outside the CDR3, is DTGVSQNPRHKITKRGQNVTFRCDPISEHNRLYWYRQTLGQGPEFLTYFQNEAQLEKSRLLSDRFSAERPKGSFSTLEIQRTEQGDSAMYLCASSFSLGVAYEQYFGPGTRLTVT.

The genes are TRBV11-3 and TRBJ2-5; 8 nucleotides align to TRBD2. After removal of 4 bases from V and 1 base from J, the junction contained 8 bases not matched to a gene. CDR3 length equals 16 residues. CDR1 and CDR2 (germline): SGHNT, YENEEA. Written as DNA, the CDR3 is TGTGCCAGCAGCTCCCGGGGTAGCGGGACCCAAGAGACCCAGTACTTC. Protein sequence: CASSSRGSGTQETQYF.

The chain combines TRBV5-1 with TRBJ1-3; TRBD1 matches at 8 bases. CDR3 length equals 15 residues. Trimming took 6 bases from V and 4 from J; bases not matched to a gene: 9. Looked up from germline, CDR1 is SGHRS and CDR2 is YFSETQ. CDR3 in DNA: TGCGCCAGCAAAGAGGGGACAGGACGGGGAAACACCATATATTTT. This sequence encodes CASKEGTGRGNTIYF. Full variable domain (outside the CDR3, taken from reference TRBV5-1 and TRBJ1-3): KAGVTQTPRYLIKTRGQQVTLSCSPISGHRSVSWYQQTPGQGLQFLFEYFSETQRNKGNFPGRFSGRQFSNSRSEMNVSTLELGDSALYLCASKEGTGRGNTIYFGEGSWLTVV.

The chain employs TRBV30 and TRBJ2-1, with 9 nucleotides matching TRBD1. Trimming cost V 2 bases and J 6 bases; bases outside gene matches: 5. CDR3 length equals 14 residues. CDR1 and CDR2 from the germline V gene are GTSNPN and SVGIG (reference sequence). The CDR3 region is CAWSTGGDINEQFF. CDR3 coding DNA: TGTGCCTGGAGTACAGGGGGCGATATCAATGAGCAGTTCTTC.